The clone carrying this T cell receptor (beta chain) appeared a few times. This record belongs to a study of blood T cell repertoires in COVID-19. Study in general: The United States, Italy and Spain provided the acute and convalescent COVID-19 samples. Nucleic acid was either cDNA or gDNA, and it came from T cells, B-cell-depleted T cells, or PBMCs.

With 6 bases removed from V and 2 bases from J, the gap between germline ends came to 14 bases. The CDR3 loop spans 15 amino acids. Germline V CDR1 and CDR2: MNHEY, SVGAGI. Seattle patients were enrolled during active infection and followed longitudinally. Study processing details: Reference gene primer amplification in the assay estimated nucleated cell counts. Using immunoSEQ multiplex PCR, the repertoire was profiled, and TCRdb retains in-frame clones only, with some absent. V and J calls and clone size are as listed in that table; D and trimming were resolved from the DNA. The sample has roughly 240,000 clones; roughly 86% are singletons.

The specimen sequenced was peripheral blood. This sequence was found in a woman aged 80 or over with COVID-19, enrolled during active disease. J is TRBJ1-3 and V is TRBV6-5, with D possibly TRBD1 on 5 matching bases. The CDR3, as DNA: TGTGCCAGCAGCCCGGGGGGGAACACTGGAAACACCATATATTTT. This sequence encodes CASSPGGNTGNTIYF.